These T cell receptor beta chains were read from a single sample in a study of blood T cell repertoires in COVID-19. Only in-frame clones appear in the TCRdb table, and some are missing; sequencing was by immunoSEQ multiplex PCR. Among approximately 150,000 clones, 75% to 90% were seen once, and the ten largest hold about 2%. The sequencing sample was made of peripheral blood. The receptor set was obtained from a man aged 65-85 years with acute or convalescent COVID-19. Both conserved end residues are part of each CDR3. The D gene is left open where the match is weak. Size is omitted from some rows. Given values are once, few, many or a class for expanded clones.

cdr3_nt cdr3_aa j_call d_call clone_size v_call
TGTGCCAGCAGAGTCAGGGGGCGCGAGGCTGAAGCTTTCTTT CASRVRGREAEAFF TRBJ1-1 TRBD1 . TRBV13
TGTGCCAGCAGTTATTCTGGAGGGGGCACAGATACGCAGTATTTT CASSYSGGGTDTQYF TRBJ2-3 . . TRBV6-6
TGTGCCAGCAGTGAATGGACAGGGGCCTATGGCTACACCTTC CASSEWTGAYGYTF TRBJ1-2 TRBD1 . TRBV25-1
TGTGCCAGCAGTACATCCCGGGATGGCTACACCTTC CASSTSRDGYTF TRBJ1-2 . . TRBV28
TGTGCCAGCAGCGTAGGGACAGGCTATGGCTACACCTTC CASSVGTGYGYTF TRBJ1-2 TRBD1 once TRBV9
TGTGCCAGCAGCTTAGGCCGCCTTGGGAGGGTGTGGGGCAATCAGCCCCAGCATTTT CASSLGRLGRVWGNQPQHF TRBJ1-5 . . TRBV7-8
TGCGCCAGCAGCCTCGACAGTTACGGTGAAGCTTTCTTT CASSLDSYGEAFF TRBJ1-1 . . TRBV5-1
TGTGCCAGCTCCCTGGGAGCTTACGAGCAGTACTTC CASSLGAYEQYF TRBJ2-7 . . TRBV18
TGCAGCTTCTTCAGGGTCAGGGCCACTGAAGCTTTCTTT CSFFRVRATEAFF TRBJ1-1 . . TRBV29-1
TGTGCCTGGAGTGTATCGCCCGGGACAGGGTATCTCTCTGGGGCCAACGTCCTGACTTTC CAWSVSPGTGYLSGANVLTF TRBJ2-6 TRBD1 . TRBV30
TGTGCCAGCAGCTCGTCGCGGGAACCCAGCAATCAGCCCCAGCATTTT CASSSSREPSNQPQHF TRBJ1-5 . . TRBV7-4
TGCGCCAGCAGCCGGACTAGCGGGGGGGCTTGGAATGAGCAGTTCTTC CASSRTSGGAWNEQFF TRBJ2-1 TRBD2 . TRBV4-1
TGTGCCAGCAGCCCATCCCGAGGGCAGTTCAGCATTCAGTACTTC CASSPSRGQFSIQYF TRBJ2-4 . . TRBV9
TGTGCCAGCAGCCCCCGGACTATTCAGTCCTACAATGAGCAGTTCTTC CASSPRTIQSYNEQFF TRBJ2-1 . few TRBV3-1/TRBV3-2
TGTGCCAGCAGCTTGGATGGGGGGAGCAATCAGCCCCAGCATTTT CASSLDGGSNQPQHF TRBJ1-5 . . TRBV7-6
TGTGCCAGCAGCCAGGGCAGTTATCAGCCCCAGCATTTT CASSQGSYQPQHF TRBJ1-5 . . TRBV3-1/TRBV3-2
TGTGCCAGCAGCTTCAGGACAGGGGGTTACCCCCTGACCGGAGAGTACTTC CASSFRTGGYPLTGEYF TRBJ2-7 TRBD1 . TRBV5-6
TGTGCCAGCAGCGGGACTAGCGGGAGGGGGGAGCAGTACTTC CASSGTSGRGEQYF TRBJ2-7 TRBD2 . TRBV7-9
TGTGCCAGCAGCTTAGCATCCGGGTTCAATCAGCCCCAGCATTTT CASSLASGFNQPQHF TRBJ1-5 . . TRBV7-6
TGCAGCGTTGGGACAGAAAATCAGCCCCAGCATTTT CSVGTENQPQHF TRBJ1-5 . . TRBV29-1
TGCGCCAGCAGCCAGGGCCGGACAGGGGCGATCTCTGGGGCCAACGTCCTGACTTTC CASSQGRTGAISGANVLTF TRBJ2-6 TRBD1 . TRBV4-1
TGTGCCAGCAGCGTGGGACAAGAAAATTCACCCCTCCACTTT CASSVGQENSPLHF TRBJ1-6 . . TRBV11-1
TGCGCCAGCAGCATGGACGGTGGGGGGGCCCTCAATGAGCAGTTCTTC CASSMDGGGALNEQFF TRBJ2-1 . . TRBV5-1
TGTGCCAGCAGCCGTACCACAGGGAATCGGGGTACTGAAGCTTTCTTT CASSRTTGNRGTEAFF TRBJ1-1 . . TRBV7-2
TGTGCCAGTAGTTACAGTTTCGCGAACACTGAAGCTTTCTTT CASSYSFANTEAFF TRBJ1-1 . . TRBV19
TGTGCCAGAAGCTTGTGTAGGACAGGCTACGAGCAGTACTTC CARSLCRTGYEQYF TRBJ2-7 TRBD1 few TRBV5-3
TGCGCCAGCAGCCCTACAGGAACTGGGGCCAACGTCCTGACTTTC CASSPTGTGANVLTF TRBJ2-6 . . TRBV5-1
TGTGCCAGCAGTGAAGTGCGCACTTCCTACGAGCAGTACTTC CASSEVRTSYEQYF TRBJ2-7 . . TRBV6-1
TGTGCCAGTAGTATGAGGCTAGCGGGGGCCGAGCAGTTCTTC CASSMRLAGAEQFF TRBJ2-1 TRBD2 . TRBV19
TGTGCCAGCAGCCCGGGACAGCGGCCGGTGGCCTATGGCTACACCTTC CASSPGQRPVAYGYTF TRBJ1-2 TRBD1 . TRBV6-6
TGTGCCAGCAGCCCGGGGGGGACCAAAAACATTCAGTACTTC CASSPGGTKNIQYF TRBJ2-4 TRBD2 . TRBV7-2
TGTGCCAGCAGTTCGGGACTAGCGGGAAATGAAAAACTGTTTTTT CASSSGLAGNEKLFF TRBJ1-4 . . TRBV27
TGTGCCAGCAGGGTCGGGTTAAACACTGAAGCTTTCTTT CASRVGLNTEAFF TRBJ1-1 . . TRBV2
TGTGCCAGCAGTTACTCGTGGGGCGGGAGGGCCGCTACGCAGTATTTT CASSYSWGGRAATQYF TRBJ2-3 TRBD2 . TRBV6-2/TRBV6-3
TGTGCCACCCTCAGGGCCTCGAGTGAGACCCAGTACTTC CATLRASSETQYF TRBJ2-5 . . TRBV6-5
TGTGCCAGCAGCTACCAGACTCCGGGACTAGCGGGAGGCCCTGATACGCAGTATTTT CASSYQTPGLAGGPDTQYF TRBJ2-3 TRBD2 once TRBV7-2
TGTGCTAGTGGTTTGGGCGACAGGGAGGCCAATGAGCAGTTCTTC CASGLGDREANEQFF TRBJ2-1 . . TRBV12-5
TGTGCCACCCGCCGGGCGGGCGGCAGCTCCTACGAGCAGTACTTC CATRRAGGSSYEQYF TRBJ2-7 . . TRBV6-5
TGCGCCAGCAGCTCTACCACAGGGGGCTATCAGCCCCAGCATTTT CASSSTTGGYQPQHF TRBJ1-5 TRBD1 . TRBV4-1
TGTGCCAGCAGCCCCGGGACTAGCGGGAGGGTGGAGTTCTTC CASSPGTSGRVEFF TRBJ2-1 TRBD2 once TRBV7-2
TGTGCCAGCAGCTTACAGCGGCGGGGGACTGAAGCTTTCTTT CASSLQRRGTEAFF TRBJ1-1 . . TRBV6-2/TRBV6-3
TGTGCCAGTAGTACCCGGGACAAGGGGGAAAAACTGTTTTTT CASSTRDKGEKLFF TRBJ1-4 . . TRBV19
TGTGCCAGCTCATCCCGAGAGCGGGGGGCGCAGGAGACCCAGTACTTC CASSSRERGAQETQYF TRBJ2-5 TRBD2 . TRBV18
TGTGCCAGCAGCCAAGATGGGCCCGGGGGGGAGACCCAGTACTTC CASSQDGPGGETQYF TRBJ2-5 TRBD2 . TRBV3-1/TRBV3-2
TGTGCCAGCTCCCTCGAGCGATCAACTAATGAAAAACTGTTTTTT CASSLERSTNEKLFF TRBJ1-4 . . TRBV18
TGTGCCAGCAGCCCCGACAGGGCCCGGGCCGGGGAGCTGTTTTTT CASSPDRARAGELFF TRBJ2-2 TRBD1 . TRBV7-3